Sequencing of this T cell receptor (beta chain) was carried out in a study of blood T cell repertoires in COVID-19. Study details: There were acute and convalescent COVID-19 samples, and they came from the United States, Italy and Spain.

CDR3 length equals 15 residues. Between the trimmed V and J ends, which lost 4 bases and 0 bases, there was a span of 10 bases. The V gene's germline CDR1 is LNHDA and CDR2 SQIVND (reference sequence). Some clones are missing from TCRdb's copy, which holds only in-frame ones; the method was immunoSEQ multiplex PCR. Here the sample spans approximately 54,000 clones, about four fifths being singletons. The clonotype originates from a woman aged 55 to 70 with acute or convalescent COVID-19. The sequencing sample was made of peripheral blood. The genes are TRBV19 and TRBJ2-4; unclear D gene. CDR3 in DNA: TGTGCCAGTAGTACCGTCGAGCTAGCCAAAAACATTCAGTACTTC. It yields the protein CASSTVELAKNIQYF.